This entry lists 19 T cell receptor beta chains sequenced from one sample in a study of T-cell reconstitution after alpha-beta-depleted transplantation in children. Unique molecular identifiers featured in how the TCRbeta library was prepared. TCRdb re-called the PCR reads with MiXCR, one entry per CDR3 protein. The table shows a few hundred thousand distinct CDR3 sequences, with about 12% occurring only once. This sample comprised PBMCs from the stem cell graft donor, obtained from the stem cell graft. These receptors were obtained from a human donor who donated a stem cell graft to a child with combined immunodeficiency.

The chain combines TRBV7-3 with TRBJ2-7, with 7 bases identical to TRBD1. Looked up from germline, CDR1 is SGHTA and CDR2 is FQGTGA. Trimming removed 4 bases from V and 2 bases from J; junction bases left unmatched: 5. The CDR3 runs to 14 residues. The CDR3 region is CASSSGTEAYEQYF. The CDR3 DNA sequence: TGTGCCAGCAGCTCAGGGACAGAAGCCTACGAGCAGTACTTC.

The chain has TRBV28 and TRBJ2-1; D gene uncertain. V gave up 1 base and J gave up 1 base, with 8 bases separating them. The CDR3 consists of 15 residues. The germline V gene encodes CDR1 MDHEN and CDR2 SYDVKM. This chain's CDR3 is CASSLYRFSYNEQFF. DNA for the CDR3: TGTGCCAGCAGTTTATACAGATTTTCCTACAATGAGCAGTTCTTC.

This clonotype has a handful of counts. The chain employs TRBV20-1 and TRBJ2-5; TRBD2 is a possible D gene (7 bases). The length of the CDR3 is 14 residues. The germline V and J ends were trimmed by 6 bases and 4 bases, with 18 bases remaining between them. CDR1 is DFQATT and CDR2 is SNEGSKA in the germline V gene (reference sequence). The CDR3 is CSALQGRARETQYF. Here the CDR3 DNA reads TGCAGTGCCCTGCAGGGGAGGGCCCGAGAGACCCAGTACTTC.

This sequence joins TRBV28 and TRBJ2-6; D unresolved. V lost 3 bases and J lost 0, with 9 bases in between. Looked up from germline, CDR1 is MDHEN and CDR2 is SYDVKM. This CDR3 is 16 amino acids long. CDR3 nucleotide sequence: TGTGCCAGCAGTTTCCCAGTTACCTCTGGGGCCAACGTCCTGACTTTC. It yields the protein CASSFPVTSGANVLTF. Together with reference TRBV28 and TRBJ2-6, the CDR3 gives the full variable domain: DVKVTQSSRYLVKRTGEKVFLECVQDMDHENMFWYRQDPGLGLRLIYFSYDVKMKEKGDIPEGYSVSREKKERFSLILESASTNQTSMYLCASSFPVTSGANVLTFGAGSRLTVL.

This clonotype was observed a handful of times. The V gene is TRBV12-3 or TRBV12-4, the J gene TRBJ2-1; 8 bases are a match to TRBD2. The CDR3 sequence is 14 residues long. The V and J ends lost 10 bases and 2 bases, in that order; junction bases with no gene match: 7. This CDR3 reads CATSPGLAYNEQFF. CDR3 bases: TGTGCCACATCTCCGGGACTAGCCTACAATGAGCAGTTCTTC.

The CDR3 DNA sequence: TGTGCCAGCAGCTTGAAATTTAACGGAGAGCAGTTCTTC. Translation: CASSLKFNGEQFF. The chain is built from TRBV5-5 and TRBJ2-1; D remains ambiguous. CDR1 SGHKS and CDR2 YYEKEE come from the germline V gene (reference sequence). Trimming removed 1 base from V and 10 bases from J, with 12 bases in between. CDR3 length equals 13 residues. Supplemented by reference TRBV5-5 and TRBJ2-1, the full variable domain reads DAGVTQSPTHLIKTRGQQVTLRCSPISGHKSVSWYQQVLGQGPQFIFQYYEKEERGRGNFPDRFSARQFPNYSSELNVNALLLGDSALYLCASSLKFNGEQFFGPGTRLTVL.

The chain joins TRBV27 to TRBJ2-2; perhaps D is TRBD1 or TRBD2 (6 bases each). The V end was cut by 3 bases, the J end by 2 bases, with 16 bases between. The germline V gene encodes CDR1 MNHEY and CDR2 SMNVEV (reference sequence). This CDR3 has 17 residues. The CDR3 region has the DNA TGTGCCAGCAGTTTGCTCTCCGGGGGCCACAACACCGGGGAGCTGTTTTTT. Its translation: CASSLLSGGHNTGELFF.

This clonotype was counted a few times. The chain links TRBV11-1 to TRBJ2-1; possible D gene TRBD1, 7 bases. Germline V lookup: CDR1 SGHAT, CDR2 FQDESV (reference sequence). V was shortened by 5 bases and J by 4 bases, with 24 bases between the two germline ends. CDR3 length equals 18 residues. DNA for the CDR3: TGTGCCAGCAGCCCCCTTGTGCCTACAGGGGACTCGTACAATGAGCAGTTCTTC. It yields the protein CASSPLVPTGDSYNEQFF. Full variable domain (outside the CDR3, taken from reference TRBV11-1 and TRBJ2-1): EAEVAQSPRYKITEKSQAVAFWCDPISGHATLYWYRQILGQGPELLVQFQDESVVDDSQLPKDRFSAERLKGVDSTLKIQPAELGDSAMYLCASSPLVPTGDSYNEQFFGPGTRLTVL.

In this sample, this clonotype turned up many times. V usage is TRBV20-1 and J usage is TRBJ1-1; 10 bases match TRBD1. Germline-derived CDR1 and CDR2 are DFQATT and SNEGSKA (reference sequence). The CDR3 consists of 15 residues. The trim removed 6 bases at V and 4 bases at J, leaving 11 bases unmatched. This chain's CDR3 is CSAPGTGAFATEAFF. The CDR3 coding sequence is TGCAGTGCCCCCGGGACAGGGGCGTTTGCCACTGAAGCTTTCTTT.

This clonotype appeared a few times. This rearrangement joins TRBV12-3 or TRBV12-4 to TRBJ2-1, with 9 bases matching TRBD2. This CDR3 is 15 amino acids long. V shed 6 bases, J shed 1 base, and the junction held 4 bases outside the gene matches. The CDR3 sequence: CASRYSGGSYNEQFF. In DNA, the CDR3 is TGTGCCAGCAGGTATAGCGGGGGTTCCTACAATGAGCAGTTCTTC.

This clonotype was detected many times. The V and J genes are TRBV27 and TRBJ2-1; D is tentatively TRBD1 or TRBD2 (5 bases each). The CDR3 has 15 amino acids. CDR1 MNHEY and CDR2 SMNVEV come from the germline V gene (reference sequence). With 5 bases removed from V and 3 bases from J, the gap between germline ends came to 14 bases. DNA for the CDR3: TGTGCCAGCAGTCGTGGGACCACAGGCTACAATGAGCAGTTCTTC. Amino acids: CASSRGTTGYNEQFF.

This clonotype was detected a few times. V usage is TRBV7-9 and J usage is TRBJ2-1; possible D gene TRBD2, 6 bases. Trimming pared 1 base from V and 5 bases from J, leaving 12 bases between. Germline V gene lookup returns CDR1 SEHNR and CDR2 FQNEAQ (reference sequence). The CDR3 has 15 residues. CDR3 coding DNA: TGTGCCAGCAGCTTAGGACTAGTGGTGAACAATGAGCAGTTCTTC. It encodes CASSLGLVVNNEQFF. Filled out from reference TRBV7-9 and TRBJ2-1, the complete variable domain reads DTGVSQNPRHKITKRGQNVTFRCDPISEHNRLYWYRQTLGQGPEFLTYFQNEAQLEKSRLLSDRFSAERPKGSFSTLEIQRTEQGDSAMYLCASSLGLVVNNEQFFGPGTRLTVL.

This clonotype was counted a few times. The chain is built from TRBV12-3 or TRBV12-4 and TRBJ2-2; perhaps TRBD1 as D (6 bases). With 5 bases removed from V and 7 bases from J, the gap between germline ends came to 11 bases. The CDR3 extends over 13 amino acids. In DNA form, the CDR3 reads TGTGCCAGCAGTCCCACAGGGCACGGGGAGCTGTTTTTT. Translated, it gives CASSPTGHGELFF.

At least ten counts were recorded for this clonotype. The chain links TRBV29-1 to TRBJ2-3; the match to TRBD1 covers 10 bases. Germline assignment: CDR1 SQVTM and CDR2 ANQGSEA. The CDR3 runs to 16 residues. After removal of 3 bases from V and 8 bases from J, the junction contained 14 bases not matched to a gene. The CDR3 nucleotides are TGCAGCGTTGAGCCGTACCCCGGGACAGGGGAAGTTACGCAGTATTTT. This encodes CSVEPYPGTGEVTQYF.

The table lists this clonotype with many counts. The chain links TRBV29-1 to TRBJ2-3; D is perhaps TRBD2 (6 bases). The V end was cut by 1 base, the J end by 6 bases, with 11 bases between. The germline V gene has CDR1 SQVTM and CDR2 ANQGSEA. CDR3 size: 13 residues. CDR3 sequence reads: CSVEVLGRDTQYF. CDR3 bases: TGCAGCGTTGAAGTATTGGGGAGGGATACGCAGTATTTT.

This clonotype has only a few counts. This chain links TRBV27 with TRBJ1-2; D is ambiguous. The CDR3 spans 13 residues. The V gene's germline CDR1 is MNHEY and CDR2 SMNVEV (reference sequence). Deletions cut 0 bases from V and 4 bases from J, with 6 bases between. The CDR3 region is CASSLSGSYGYTF. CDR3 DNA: TGTGCCAGCAGTTTATCGGGGAGCTATGGCTACACCTTC.

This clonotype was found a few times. CDR3 in DNA: TGTGCCAGCAGTTTAGCGGGAGGAACGGATGAGCAGTTCTTC. Translated, it gives CASSLAGGTDEQFF. The chain uses TRBV12-3 or TRBV12-4 and TRBJ2-1; possibly TRBD2 for D (6 bases). The V end was cut by 0 bases, the J end by 8 bases, with 11 bases between. The CDR3 is 14 residues long.

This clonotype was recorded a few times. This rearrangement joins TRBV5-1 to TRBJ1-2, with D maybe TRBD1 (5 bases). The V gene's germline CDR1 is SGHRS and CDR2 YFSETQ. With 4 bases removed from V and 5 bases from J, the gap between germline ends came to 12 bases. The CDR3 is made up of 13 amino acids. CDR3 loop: CASSRGRQYGYTF. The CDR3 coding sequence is TGCGCCAGCAGCCGAGGGAGACAGTATGGCTACACCTTC.

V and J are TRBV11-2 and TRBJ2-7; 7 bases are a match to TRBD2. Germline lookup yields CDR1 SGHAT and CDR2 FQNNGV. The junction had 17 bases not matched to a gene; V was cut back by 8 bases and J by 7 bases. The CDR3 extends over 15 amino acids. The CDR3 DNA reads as TGTGCCAGCGTCAAAGGGTTCGGGGGGATGGGAGAGCAGTACTTC. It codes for CASVKGFGGMGEQYF.